Here is one T cell receptor beta chain with its context. This sample is drawn from a study of CD8 T cells in Susac syndrome. Roughly 0.45 to 1 ug RNA was reverse transcribed with random hexamers. TCRdb reprocessed the immunoSEQ multiplex PCR reads with MiXCR, giving one entry per CDR3 protein. The sample consists of around 150,000 distinct CDR3 sequences, approximately 95% of them appearing once. Trimming removed 4 bases from V and 0 bases from J, with 10 bases in between. The CDR3 loop spans 16 amino acids. Germline CDR1 and CDR2: SGHAT and FQDESV (reference sequence). The material sequenced was CD8+ T cells from PBMCs. The chain combines TRBV11-1 with TRBJ2-6; no firm D call. The sequence was collected from a human donor with Susac syndrome. The DNA for the CDR3 is TGTGCCAGCAGCTCCCCCGGGCGCTCTGGGGCCAACGTCCTGACTTTC. Its translation is CASSSPGRSGANVLTF. The whole variable domain, remainder taken from reference TRBV11-1 and TRBJ2-6, is EAEVAQSPRYKITEKSQAVAFWCDPISGHATLYWYRQILGQGPELLVQFQDESVVDDSQLPKDRFSAERLKGVDSTLKIQPAELGDSAMYLCASSSPGRSGANVLTFGAGSRLTVL.